The next 14 T cell receptor beta chains were all read from a single sample in a study of T cells in Graves' hyperthyroidism and ophthalmopathy. Amplified regions were TCR beta CDR3 sequences from RNA transcripts. During a first-round RT-PCR of the TCR CDR3, the HTBI primer set was used. TCRdb analysed the multiplex PCR reads with MiXCR anew, one entry per CDR3 protein. Found here are 500,000 to 550,000 distinct CDR3 sequences, roughly 20% of them singletons; the top ten hold 26%. Material for sequencing was blood. The source is a man in his late teens or twenties with Graves' hyperthyroidism.

This clonotype has more than one count but fewer than ten. The rearrangement links TRBV11-2 to TRBJ2-2; TRBD2 aligns across 13 bases. V was clipped by 6 bases and J by 7 bases; unmatched bases: 8. The CDR3 is made up of 16 amino acids. CDR1 and CDR2 from the germline V gene are SGHAT and FQNNGV. The DNA for the CDR3 is TGTGCCAGCAGGTGGACTAGCGGGGGCTCAGGCGGGGAGCTGTTTTTT. Translating gives CASRWTSGGSGGELFF.

The chain uses TRBV3-1 and TRBJ2-7, with 11 bases matching TRBD1. The CDR3 has 16 residues. Germline CDR1 LGHDT, CDR2 YNNKEL (reference sequence). With V trimmed by 1 base and J by 7 bases, 9 bases remained unmatched. The CDR3 loop reads CASSQGIGQGAFEQYF. DNA for the CDR3: TGTGCCAGCAGCCAAGGTATAGGACAGGGGGCTTTTGAGCAGTACTTC.

The V and J genes are TRBV3-1 and TRBJ1-1; D gene unclear. V was pared by 1 base and J by 5 bases, with 11 bases between. CDR1 LGHDT and CDR2 YNNKEL come from the germline V gene (reference sequence). There are 14 residues in the CDR3. Here the CDR3 DNA reads TGTGCCAGCAGCCAAGTGAGGGCCCATACTGAAGCTTTCTTT. Residues: CASSQVRAHTEAFF.

With respect to this clonotype: A much larger clone differs from this one at a single base, so this may be a read error. The CDR3 end shows no conserved phenylalanine or tryptophan, and so a read error is likely. V gene TRBV6-5 combines with J gene TRBJ1-2, with D perhaps matching TRBD1 (5 bases). From germline, CDR1 is MNHEY and CDR2 SVGAGI. With 4 bases removed from V and 4 bases from J, the gap between germline ends came to 16 bases. The CDR3 has 15 amino acids. CDR3: CASSLTPGTGYGYTL. For the CDR3, the DNA is TGTGCCAGCAGTTTGACTCCCGGGACGGGCTATGGCTACACCCTC.

This clonotype was seen ten or more times. The rearrangement joins TRBV10-3 to TRBJ1-2; D unresolved. Germline lookup yields CDR1 ENHRY and CDR2 SYGVKD. The CDR3 is made up of 12 amino acids. V was pared by 5 bases and J by 3 bases, with 7 bases between. CDR3 DNA sequence: TGTGCCATCAGTAACACGGACTATGGCTACACCTTC. Its translation is CAISNTDYGYTF.

This clonotype was detected a few times. The rearrangement links TRBV18 to TRBJ1-1; TRBD1 aligns across 10 bases. CDR1 KGHSH and CDR2 LQKENI come from the germline V gene. The length of the CDR3 is 16 residues. The V and J ends lost 2 bases and 2 bases, in that order; junction bases with no gene match: 5. CDR3 nucleotides: TGTGCCAGCTCACCAACCCGGGACAGGGGAAACACTGAAGCTTTCTTT. It specifies CASSPTRDRGNTEAFF.

The chain employs TRBV6-1 and TRBJ1-2, with unresolved D. The CDR3 runs 13 residues. Germline assignment: CDR1 MNHNS and CDR2 SASEGT. Trimming cost V 7 bases and J 3 bases, with 12 bases left between them. CDR3: CASTDRSHYGYTF. CDR3 sequence (DNA): TGTGCCAGCACTGATAGGTCCCACTATGGCTACACCTTC.

This clonotype has ten or more counts. The rearrangement uses TRBV3-1 and TRBJ1-1; no reliable D call. V was cut by 3 bases and J by 2 bases, with 7 bases left in between. The CDR3 is 13 amino acids. Germline assignment: CDR1 LGHDT and CDR2 YNNKEL (reference sequence). For the CDR3, the DNA is TGTGCCAGCAGCCAGGGAGTAAACACTGAAGCTTTCTTT. Translation gives CASSQGVNTEAFF.

This chain links TRBV6-1 with TRBJ1-2; 7 bases agree with TRBD1. Trimming removed 5 bases from V and 4 bases from J; junction bases left unmatched: 7. Germline V CDR1 and CDR2: MNHNS, SASEGT. The CDR3 runs to 14 residues. This CDR3 reads CASSPGTEFYGYTF. DNA for the CDR3: TGTGCCAGCAGTCCGGGGACAGAGTTCTATGGCTACACCTTC.

Here the CDR3 DNA reads TGTGCCAGCACTGAATCGGGGACCGGGGAGCTGTTTTTT. Amino acid sequence: CASTESGTGELFF. The chain employs TRBV6-4 and TRBJ2-2; D might be TRBD2 (5 bases). The CDR3 runs 13 residues. Germline-derived CDR1 and CDR2 are MRHNA and SNTAGT. V lost 7 bases, J lost 5 bases, and 11 bases lay in between.

This clonotype was recorded a few times. The rearrangement uses TRBV4-1 and TRBJ2-2; D call uncertain. CDR1 and CDR2 (germline): MGHRA, YSYEKL. This CDR3 has 18 residues. Trimming stripped 4 bases from V and 3 bases from J, with 21 bases between. The CDR3: CASSLFPLALRDTGELFF. As DNA, the CDR3 is TGCGCCAGCAGCCTCTTCCCTCTGGCGCTTCGGGACACCGGGGAGCTGTTTTTT.

In this sample, this clonotype turned up many times. This chain links TRBV12-3 or TRBV12-4 with TRBJ2-3, with D possibly TRBD1 on 6 matching bases. This CDR3 has 14 residues. V lost 6 bases and J 3 bases, leaving 13 bases between the germline ends. The CDR3 DNA is TGTGCCAGCAGCGACAGGAGTGGGACAGATACGCAGTATTTT. Amino acid sequence: CASSDRSGTDTQYF.

This clonotype was observed at least ten times. The chain couples TRBV11-2 to TRBJ2-7, with D possibly matching TRBD2 (5 bases). From germline, CDR1 is SGHAT and CDR2 FQNNGV. The ends were cut back, 3 bases at V and 2 bases at J, with 17 bases in the middle. This CDR3 spans 16 amino acids. The CDR3 region is CASSLVATSTTYEQYF. The CDR3, as DNA: TGTGCCAGCAGCTTGGTAGCGACTTCAACCACCTACGAGCAGTACTTC.

This clonotype appeared many times. The chain carries TRBV28 and TRBJ1-5, with 9 nucleotides matching TRBD1. The CDR3 length is 17 residues. J was trimmed by 3 bases and V by 5 bases; bases with no gene match: 11. Germline assignment: CDR1 MDHEN and CDR2 SYDVKM. The CDR3 DNA follows: TGTGCCAGCAGTCTAACCGGGACAGGGACGAACAATCAGCCCCAGCATTTT. It codes for CASSLTGTGTNNQPQHF.